The 17 T cell receptor beta chains presented below share a single source sample, sequenced in a study of shared clonotypes between healthy human individuals. Clones were sequenced by immunoSEQ multiplex PCR, and TCRdb holds only the in-frame ones, with some missing. The sample records more than 2,000,000 clones, roughly 92% being singletons. Sequencing input: naive CD4+ T cells sorted from blood. Subset here: CD45RA+ positively selected. These receptor sequences come from a man between 18 and 29 years old in good health.

V gene TRBV7-9 combines with J gene TRBJ1-4; D not resolved. This CDR3 spans 16 amino acids. V gave up 5 bases and J gave up 3 bases, with 16 bases separating them. Germline assignment: CDR1 SEHNR and CDR2 FQNEAQ (reference sequence). CDR3 nucleotides: TGTGCCAGCAGCCTCACGAGGGAGGGTGCTAATGAAAAACTGTTTTTT. Translation: CASSLTREGANEKLFF.

The chain recombines TRBV7-6 with TRBJ2-7; TRBD2 might be the D (5 bases). CDR1 is SGHVS, CDR2 FNYEAQ, per germline. The CDR3 spans 18 residues. Trimming removed 1 base at V and 1 base at J, with 20 bases between. CDR3 coding DNA: TGTGCCAGCAGCTTAGTAAGAGGGTCGCCTGGCAAGTCCTACGAGCAGTACTTC. It encodes CASSLVRGSPGKSYEQYF.

The table lists this clone with a count of one. This sample also contains other DNA sequences that code for the same CDR3. The V call is TRBV20-1, the J call TRBJ2-5; the D gene is possibly TRBD2 (6 bases). CDR3 length: 11 residues. With 6 bases removed from V and 4 bases from J, the gap between germline ends came to 9 bases. CDR1 is DFQATT, CDR2 SNEGSKA, per germline (reference sequence). For the CDR3, the DNA is TGCAGTGCGGGGGGAGGAGAGACCCAGTACTTC. It specifies CSAGGGETQYF.

The chain carries TRBV11-3 and TRBJ2-3; 13 bases match TRBD2. Germline V CDR1 and CDR2: SGHNT, YENEEA. Trimming removed 5 bases from V and 2 bases from J; junction bases left unmatched: 10. The CDR3 is 18 amino acids. CDR3 DNA: TGTGCCAGCAGCCTTGGACTAGCGGGGGACTCTCCCACAGATACGCAGTATTTT. This encodes CASSLGLAGDSPTDTQYF.

V is TRBV19 and J is TRBJ1-6; 8 bases map to TRBD1. Trimming took 3 bases from V and 6 from J; bases not matched to a gene: 10. The length of the CDR3 is 17 residues. The germline V gene has CDR1 LNHDA and CDR2 SQIVND (reference sequence). For the CDR3, the DNA is TGTGCCAGTAGTATTTCCGGGACAGGCGGAATTAATTCACCCCTCCACTTT. Translated, it gives CASSISGTGGINSPLHF.

CDR3 in amino acids: CASGSGRGNYGYTF. The DNA of the CDR3 is TGTGCCAGCGGATCGGGCAGGGGGAACTATGGCTACACCTTC. The chain couples TRBV2 to TRBJ1-2; TRBD1 aligns across 7 bases. The germline gives CDR1 SNHLY, CDR2 FYNNEI. V shed 8 bases, J shed 2 bases, and the junction held 8 bases outside the gene matches. The CDR3 spans 14 residues.

This sequence joins TRBV5-1 and TRBJ2-7; no clear D gene. Germline CDR1 is SGHRS and CDR2 is YFSETQ. This CDR3 comprises 16 residues. V was cut by 0 bases and J by 3 bases, with 16 bases left in between. The CDR3 nucleotides read TGCGCCAGCAGCTTGGCCGCAGGCGGCTACTTCTACGAGCAGTACTTC. It encodes CASSLAAGGYFYEQYF.

V usage is TRBV2 and J usage is TRBJ1-1; 7 bases are shared with TRBD1. Per germline, CDR1 SNHLY and CDR2 FYNNEI. CDR3 size: 16 residues. The V segment lost 4 bases and the J segment 1 base; nucleotides outside the gene matches: 9. Here the CDR3 reads CASSVRQGGRNTEAFF. In nucleotides, the CDR3 is TGTGCCAGCAGTGTTCGCCAGGGGGGACGGAACACTGAAGCTTTCTTT.

The chain has TRBV28 and TRBJ2-7, with no clear D. Trimming took off 2 bases at V and 0 bases at J, with 11 bases between the two ends. This CDR3 contains 15 residues. Per the germline V gene, CDR1 is MDHEN and CDR2 is SYDVKM. The CDR3 DNA sequence: TGTGCCAGCAGTTTAGGGCAGGACCTCTCCTACGAGCAGTACTTC. Its translation is CASSLGQDLSYEQYF. Using reference TRBV28 and TRBJ2-7 for the parts outside the CDR3, the full variable domain is DVKVTQSSRYLVKRTGEKVFLECVQDMDHENMFWYRQDPGLGLRLIYFSYDVKMKEKGDIPEGYSVSREKKERFSLILESASTNQTSMYLCASSLGQDLSYEQYFGPGTRLTVT.

CDR3 DNA sequence: TGCGCCAGCAGCTTGCGGACAGGGGAGAAAGAGACCCAGTACTTC. Translating it yields CASSLRTGEKETQYF. The chain uses TRBV5-1 and TRBJ2-5, with TRBD1 matching 9 bases. V shed 1 base and J 3 bases; nucleotides not matched to a gene: 4. The CDR3 spans 15 residues. Germline loops: CDR1 SGHRS, CDR2 YFSETQ.

J is TRBJ2-5 and V is TRBV15; weak D call: TRBD2 (5 bases). Looked up from germline, CDR1 is LNHNV and CDR2 is YYDKDF (reference sequence). This CDR3 is built from 13 residues. V was cut by 8 bases and J by 5 bases, with 15 bases left in between. The CDR3 sequence is CATGRAWWETQYF. The CDR3 region has the DNA TGTGCCACCGGGAGAGCCTGGTGGGAGACCCAGTACTTC.

This chain links TRBV5-1 with TRBJ2-1; 12 bases map to TRBD2. The CDR3 is made up of 15 amino acids. V gave up 4 bases and J gave up 5 bases; unmatched junction bases: 4. Per germline, CDR1 SGHRS and CDR2 YFSETQ. In nucleotides, the CDR3 is TGCGCCAGCAGCATAAGGACTAGCGGGAACAATGAGCAGTTCTTC. Residues: CASSIRTSGNNEQFF.

The gene calls are TRBV18 and TRBJ2-5, with D tentatively TRBD2 (5 bases). The germline V and J ends were trimmed by 6 bases and 5 bases, with 22 bases remaining between them. Looked up from germline, CDR1 is KGHSH and CDR2 is LQKENI. The CDR3 has 16 amino acids. DNA of the CDR3: TGTGCCAGCTCTCCCACCACGCACGGGAAGGAGGAGACCCAGTACTTC. As protein: CASSPTTHGKEETQYF.

The V and J genes are TRBV5-5 and TRBJ1-4; the match to TRBD1 covers 7 bases. The trim removed 4 bases at V and 5 bases at J, leaving 8 bases unmatched. The CDR3 has 15 residues. Germline assignment: CDR1 SGHKS and CDR2 YYEKEE (reference sequence). The CDR3 bases are TGTGCCAGCAGCCAACAGGGGAATGGAAATGAAAAACTGTTTTTT. Its protein product is CASSQQGNGNEKLFF.

This chain connects TRBV6-1 to TRBJ1-4; 7 positions agree with TRBD1. This CDR3 has 15 amino acids. Per the germline V gene, CDR1 is MNHNS and CDR2 is SASEGT. With V trimmed by 6 bases and J by 5 bases, 9 bases remained unmatched. The CDR3 spells CASSREGTANEKLFF. The CDR3 nucleotides are TGTGCCAGCAGCAGGGAAGGGACAGCGAATGAAAAACTGTTTTTT.

The V gene is TRBV5-6, the J gene TRBJ1-5; D possibly corresponds to TRBD1 (5 bases). This CDR3 is 15 amino acids long. Germline V gene sequence: CDR1 SGHDT, CDR2 YYEEEE. V was cut by 4 bases and J by 5 bases, with 16 bases left in between. Here the CDR3 DNA reads TGTGCCAGCAGCCCACGGGGCCAGCGTGATCAGCCCCAGCATTTT. Its translation is CASSPRGQRDQPQHF.

The rearrangement uses TRBV10-3 and TRBJ2-2, with D unclear. Germline loops: CDR1 ENHRY, CDR2 SYGVKD. V lost 2 bases and J lost 7, with 11 bases in between. The CDR3 totals 14 residues. CDR3 nucleotide sequence: TGTGCCATCAGTGAGCCCGAGTCGGGCGGGGAGCTGTTTTTT. Translation gives CAISEPESGGELFF.